Presented here are 30 T cell receptor beta chains from one specimen sequenced in a study of T cell clusters in autoimmune cytopenias. TRB was amplified by touch-down multiplex PCR, primer pools A and B combined. TCRdb re-called the multiplex PCR reads, yielding one record per CDR3 amino acid sequence without DNA. In all, the sample yields about 9,500 distinct CDR3 sequences. Some 39,000 genome equivalents of blood DNA were amplified for TRB. What was sequenced was peripheral blood. These TCRs come from a human donor with an autoimmune cytopenia or autoimmune hepatitis (not recorded which).

This clonotype is deemed medium-sized by its frequency. V and J are TRBV19 and TRBJ1-1; lacking DNA, the TRBD1 call made by TCRdb goes unchecked. The CDR3 is 12 amino acids. Germline V CDR1 and CDR2: LNHDA, SQIVND (reference sequence). CDR3 sequence reads: CASSSRQGGAFF.

The V and J genes are TRBV10-3 and TRBJ1-1. The germline gives CDR1 ENHRY, CDR2 SYGVKD. This CDR3 is 14 amino acids long. CDR3 amino acids: CATHPAFMNTEAFF.

This rearrangement joins TRBV19 to TRBJ2-2; TCRdb picks TRBD1, but there is no DNA to check that call. Germline loops: CDR1 LNHDA, CDR2 SQIVND (reference sequence). This CDR3 has 12 residues. The CDR3 here is CASQGGAGELFF.

The rearrangement links TRBV7-3 to TRBJ2-5; no DNA is available, so the TRBD1 call from TCRdb remains unchecked. This CDR3 comprises 15 residues. Germline-derived CDR1 and CDR2 are SGHTA and FQGTGA. The CDR3 loop reads CASSLAGGNQETQYF.

V gene TRBV5-4 combines with J gene TRBJ2-5; there is no DNA to check the TCRdb D call of TRBD2. CDR3 length: 16 amino acids. Per the germline V gene, CDR1 is SGHNT and CDR2 is YYREEE (reference sequence). This CDR3 is CASSPTGSYIEETQYF.

Judged by frequency, this clonotype is medium-sized (0.01 to 0.1%). This chain connects TRBV29-1 to TRBJ2-3. This CDR3 comprises 12 residues. Germline V CDR1 and CDR2: SQVTM, ANQGSEA. The chain's CDR3 is CSVMINTDTQYF.

V usage is TRBV19 and J usage is TRBJ1-1; TCRdb's assignment of TRBD1 cannot be checked, as there is no DNA. The germline V gene has CDR1 LNHDA and CDR2 SQIVND (reference sequence). This CDR3 spans 14 amino acids. The CDR3 here is CASTHGGGNTEAFF. Looking up the rest from reference TRBV19 and TRBJ1-1 gives the full variable domain: DGGITQSPKYLFRKEGQNVTLSCEQNLNHDAMYWYRQDPGQGLRLIYYSQIVNDFQKGDIAEGYSVSREKKESFPLTVTSAQKNPTAFYLCASTHGGGNTEAFFGQGTRLTVV.

The V gene is TRBV5-6, the J gene TRBJ2-5. The CDR3 contains 13 residues. CDR1 and CDR2 from the germline V gene are SGHDT and YYEEEE. CDR3 sequence: CASSKTVGETQYF.

The CDR3 protein is CASSPPDRTYEQYF. V gene TRBV4-2 combines with J gene TRBJ2-7; the TRBD1 assignment by TCRdb is unverifiable without DNA. Germline V gene data show CDR1 as LGHNA and CDR2 as YNFKEQ. There are 14 residues in the CDR3.

The V call is TRBV11-2, the J call TRBJ2-1; TCRdb's D call, TRBD2, is unchecked because there is no DNA. This CDR3 has 12 residues. Germline V gives CDR1 SGHAT, CDR2 FQNNGV. CDR3 protein: CASSPSGRGQFF.

This chain connects TRBV7-2 to TRBJ2-2; TCRdb reports TRBD1, a call that lacks DNA to check it against. This CDR3 has 15 amino acids. CDR1 is SGHTA and CDR2 is FQGNSA in the germline V gene. CDR3: CASSPQGGDTGELFF.

J is TRBJ1-4 and V is TRBV27. The germline gives CDR1 MNHEY, CDR2 SMNVEV (reference sequence). The CDR3 spans 15 residues. The CDR3: CASSLMGQLTGKLFF.

This chain links TRBV5-6 with TRBJ1-1. Germline assignment: CDR1 SGHDT and CDR2 YYEEEE. This CDR3 comprises 21 residues. CDR3 in amino acids: CASSLAKWDKAGPTPNTEAFF.

This clonotype is identified as medium-sized from frequency. The V and J genes are TRBV19 and TRBJ2-5; TCRdb proposes TRBD1, but this gene call is untestable without DNA. The CDR3 sequence is 14 residues long. Per the germline V gene, CDR1 is LNHDA and CDR2 is SQIVND (reference sequence). The chain's CDR3 is CASSPQGYQETQYF.

Measured by frequency, this clonotype is medium-sized. The chain employs TRBV6-6 and TRBJ2-1; TCRdb outputs TRBD2, but without DNA this stays unchecked. The CDR3 covers 13 residues. Germline lookup yields CDR1 MNHNY and CDR2 SVGAGI (reference sequence). This CDR3 is CASSGGAFNEQFF.

This clonotype ranks as medium-sized in terms of frequency. The rearrangement uses TRBV12-3 or TRBV12-4 and TRBJ2-5; TCRdb proposes TRBD1, but this gene call is untestable without DNA. The CDR3 spans 15 residues. CDR3 amino acids: CASTSTGGAVETQYF.

The rearrangement uses TRBV5-6 and TRBJ1-6. Germline CDR1 reads SGHDT; CDR2 reads YYEEEE. The CDR3 runs 16 residues. The CDR3 is CASSLVTFSYNSPLHF.

The chain has TRBV30 and TRBJ2-2; checking the TCRdb D call of TRBD1 is not possible without DNA. Germline-derived CDR1 and CDR2 are GTSNPN and SVGIG (reference sequence). The CDR3 extends over 16 amino acids. The chain's CDR3 is CAWSGRDRGGTGELFF.

Its frequency marks this clonotype as medium-sized. The chain couples TRBV6-5 to TRBJ2-3; TCRdb indicates TRBD2, and absent DNA this call remains unverified. CDR3 length: 14 residues. Per germline, CDR1 MNHEY and CDR2 SVGAGI. CDR3 sequence reads: CASRPQGVAATQYF.

This chain uses TRBV6-5 with TRBJ1-1; the TCRdb D gene call, TRBD1, has no DNA to confirm it. This CDR3 has 14 amino acids. Germline V lookup: CDR1 MNHEY, CDR2 SVGAGI. The CDR3 protein is CAGKRTGSPTEAFF.

The J gene is TRBJ1-2, the V gene TRBV20-1; TCRdb picks TRBD1, but there is no DNA to check that call. The CDR3 is 11 amino acids. Germline CDR1 is DFQATT and CDR2 is SNEGSKA (reference sequence). The CDR3 sequence is CSASGGDGYTF.

The genes are TRBV7-2 and TRBJ2-5; TCRdb's D call of TRBD1 is untestable without DNA. The germline CDR1 and CDR2 sequences are SGHTA and FQGNSA. The CDR3 consists of 17 residues. The chain's CDR3 is CASSSFPRGPLGETQYF. Together with reference TRBV7-2 and TRBJ2-5, the CDR3 gives the full variable domain: GAGVSQSPSNKVTEKGKDVELRCDPISGHTALYWYRQSLGQGLEFLIYFQGNSAPDKSGLPSDRFSAERTGGSVSTLTIQRTQQEDSAVYLCASSSFPRGPLGETQYFGPGTRLLVL.

The chain links TRBV5-4 to TRBJ1-1. The CDR3 sequence is 11 residues long. Per germline, CDR1 SGHNT and CDR2 YYREEE (reference sequence). CDR3 protein: CASSLDSEAFF.

Its frequency marks this clonotype as medium-sized. The rearrangement joins TRBV30 to TRBJ1-2; TCRdb's D call, TRBD1, is unchecked because there is no DNA. Germline lookup yields CDR1 GTSNPN and CDR2 SVGIG (reference sequence). The CDR3 has 13 residues. CDR3: CAWRRSGAYGYTF.

The chain has TRBV5-1 and TRBJ1-1; TCRdb selects TRBD1, and the lack of DNA leaves this call unchecked. Germline values: CDR1 SGHRS, CDR2 YFSETQ. The CDR3 has 14 amino acids. The CDR3 here is CASSADSTGYKAFF.

This chain uses TRBV5-4 with TRBJ1-1; as DNA is missing, the TRBD1 call by TCRdb cannot be tested. The CDR3 contains 14 residues. Germline assignment: CDR1 SGHNT and CDR2 YYREEE (reference sequence). CDR3 region: CASSLGQGHTEAFF.

This chain connects TRBV18 to TRBJ2-2; TCRdb lists TRBD2, though no DNA is available to test this call. Looked up from germline, CDR1 is KGHSH and CDR2 is LQKENI. This CDR3 contains 17 residues. The CDR3 is CASSPQNRAGITGELFF.

This rearrangement joins TRBV19 to TRBJ2-7; TCRdb picks TRBD2, but there is no DNA to check that call. The CDR3 spans 13 residues. Per the germline V gene, CDR1 is LNHDA and CDR2 is SQIVND (reference sequence). The CDR3 loop is CASSIGPAYEQYF.

V gene TRBV5-5 combines with J gene TRBJ2-4; the D call of TRBD2 rests on TCRdb alone, since no DNA is present to check it. Germline-derived CDR1 and CDR2 are SGHKS and YYEKEE (reference sequence). This CDR3 has 11 residues. The CDR3 region is CASSLFGEQYF.

The CDR3 protein is CASRSGGKGANEQFF. The gene calls are TRBV27 and TRBJ2-1; there is no DNA to check the TCRdb D call of TRBD1. CDR3 size: 15 residues. The germline V gene has CDR1 MNHEY and CDR2 SMNVEV (reference sequence).